One T cell receptor (beta chain) is described in this entry. The antigen is undetermined. This sample is drawn from a study of shared clonotypes between healthy human individuals. About the study: Per donor, three plates held CD4 naive cells, three held CD4 memory, two held CD8 naive and one held CD8 memory.

Produced via immunoSEQ multiplex PCR; TCRdb's table is partial and in-frame only. Of about 2,500,000 clones in the sample, roughly nine tenths are singletons; the top ten hold over 0.12%. The CDR3 spans 14 residues. CDR1 and CDR2 from the germline V gene are LNHDA and SQIVND (reference sequence). V was clipped by 7 bases and J by 5 bases; unmatched bases: 6. Study-wide points: There were few donors, and this limited the genetic and exposure-history diversity represented. Collection of samples was limited to blood; tissue repertoires likely differ. The study generally estimated greater richness for naive than memory subsets.

J is TRBJ1-5 and V is TRBV19; TRBD1 aligns across 9 bases. This TCR was recovered from a man aged 18 to 30 in good health. Sequences were obtained from naive CD4+ T cells sorted from blood. The subset was: CD45RA+ positively selected. CDR3 sequence (DNA): TGTGCCAGTATAGGGACAGGGTCCTATCAGCCCCAGCATTTT. It specifies CASIGTGSYQPQHF. The variable domain in full, completed from reference TRBV19 and TRBJ1-5, reads DGGITQSPKYLFRKEGQNVTLSCEQNLNHDAMYWYRQDPGQGLRLIYYSQIVNDFQKGDIAEGYSVSREKKESFPLTVTSAQKNPTAFYLCASIGTGSYQPQHFGDGTRLSIL.